The 27 T cell receptor beta chains below come from one sample, sequenced in a study of blood T cell repertoires in COVID-19. Assay: immunoSEQ multiplex PCR; the TCRdb copy retains only in-frame clones and omits some. The data show 150,000 or so clones, approximately 93% seen once. Sequencing used peripheral blood. Every receptor here comes from a woman aged 55-69 years with COVID-19, enrolled during active disease.

This chain connects TRBV5-1 to TRBJ1-2, with 7 bases lining up with TRBD1. CDR1 and CDR2 (germline): SGHRS, YFSETQ. CDR3 length: 14 amino acids. Trimming cost V 4 bases and J 3 bases; bases outside gene matches: 6. The CDR3 is CASSEGTADYGYTF. For the CDR3, the DNA is TGCGCCAGCAGCGAGGGGACAGCCGACTATGGCTACACCTTC.

V gene TRBV9 combines with J gene TRBJ2-3, with D uncertain. The germline V gene encodes CDR1 SGDLS and CDR2 YYNGEE. The CDR3 spans 18 residues. The V gene lost 0 bases and the J gene lost 3 bases, with 20 bases spanning the gap. The CDR3 nucleotides are TGTGCCAGCAGCGTAGGGATAGGCGGCATTAGTGAAACAGATACGCAGTATTTT. It is translated as CASSVGIGGISETDTQYF.

Here the CDR3 DNA reads TGTGCCAGTAGTCCCTATAGTGAGTACCAAGAGACCCAGTACTTC. It translates to CASSPYSEYQETQYF. V gene TRBV19 combines with J gene TRBJ2-5; the D is unclear. V gave up 5 bases and J gave up 0 bases, with 13 bases separating them. The CDR3 has 15 amino acids. Germline V gene data show CDR1 as LNHDA and CDR2 as SQIVND (reference sequence).

CDR3 DNA: TGTGCCAGCAGCGTCGGACAGACTAATGAAAAACTGTTTTTT. Its protein is CASSVGQTNEKLFF. The gene calls are TRBV9 and TRBJ1-4; D may be TRBD1 (6 bases). Germline CDR1 SGDLS, CDR2 YYNGEE. V lost 2 bases to trimming and J lost 2 bases, with 7 bases between them. This CDR3 contains 14 residues.

The V and J genes are TRBV12-2 and TRBJ1-1; the table names TRBD1, a call not compared with the DNA. TRBV12-2 is tagged as a pseudogene. This CDR3 is 13 amino acids long. The CDR3 DNA reads as TGTGCAAGTCGCTTAGCTCAGGGGGCTGAAGCTTTCTTT. As protein: CASRLAQGAEAFF.

The V call is TRBV7-3, the J call TRBJ2-7; 8 positions match TRBD1. The CDR3 has 15 residues. Germline V lookup: CDR1 SGHTA, CDR2 FQGTGA. With V trimmed by 5 bases and J by 3 bases, 9 bases remained unmatched. CDR3 in DNA: TGTGCCAGCAGCATCTCCGGGACAGGATACTACGAGCAGTACTTC. As protein: CASSISGTGYYEQYF.

The J gene is TRBJ1-2, the V gene TRBV19; D gene uncertain. Deletions cut 3 bases from V and 4 bases from J, with 12 bases between. Germline V lookup: CDR1 LNHDA, CDR2 SQIVND (reference sequence). CDR3 length equals 14 residues. The CDR3 DNA sequence: TGTGCCAGTAGTATTTCAGTCTTGGCCTATGGCTACACCTTC. Its protein is CASSISVLAYGYTF. The variable domain in full, with the rest retrieved from reference TRBV19 and TRBJ1-2, is DGGITQSPKYLFRKEGQNVTLSCEQNLNHDAMYWYRQDPGQGLRLIYYSQIVNDFQKGDIAEGYSVSREKKESFPLTVTSAQKNPTAFYLCASSISVLAYGYTFGSGTRLTVV.

CDR3 region: CASSYSPRNTEAFF. The CDR3, as DNA: TGTGCCAGCAGTTATTCTCCCCGGAACACTGAAGCTTTCTTT. The chain joins TRBV6-5 to TRBJ1-1; D is ambiguous. Looked up from germline, CDR1 is MNHEY and CDR2 is SVGAGI. V lost 3 bases to trimming and J lost 1 base, with 9 bases between them. The CDR3 is 14 amino acids.

The chain carries TRBV18 and TRBJ1-6, with 10 bases matching TRBD1. The germline V gene has CDR1 KGHSH and CDR2 LQKENI. This CDR3 has 15 amino acids. J lost 7 bases, V lost 5 bases, and 5 bases had no gene match. CDR3 sequence: CASSSGTGDNSPLHF. In nucleotides, the CDR3 is TGTGCCAGCTCATCCGGGACAGGGGACAATTCACCCCTCCACTTT.

This chain joins TRBV9 and TRBJ1-1; possible D gene TRBD1, 5 bases. This CDR3 has 15 residues. The germline CDR1 and CDR2 sequences are SGDLS and YYNGEE. The V and J ends lost 0 bases and 7 bases respectively, with 16 bases between them. The CDR3 sequence: CASSVVGQGGVEAFF. The CDR3 DNA is TGTGCCAGCAGCGTAGTTGGGCAGGGAGGGGTTGAAGCTTTCTTT.

This clone was detected only once. The chain links TRBV18 to TRBJ1-5, with D unresolved. V lost 2 bases and J 3 bases, leaving 8 bases between the germline ends. This CDR3 comprises 14 residues. Germline assignment: CDR1 KGHSH and CDR2 LQKENI. The CDR3 coding sequence is TGTGCCAGCTCACCATCCCAGAACAATCAGCCCCAGCATTTT. It is translated as CASSPSQNNQPQHF.

Only one count was recorded for this clone. The chain recombines TRBV7-2 with TRBJ1-2; TRBD1 agrees at 7 bases. Unmatched junction bases numbered 17, after V lost 5 bases and J lost 8 bases. This CDR3 spans 16 amino acids. Germline CDR1 and CDR2: SGHTA and FQGNSA. CDR3 nucleotides: TGTGCCAGCAGCCAGGGGGGATGGGGGGAAGTAAGAGGCTACACCTTC. Residues: CASSQGGWGEVRGYTF.

The chain is built from TRBV5-4 and TRBJ1-1; 9 nucleotides line up with TRBD1. The ends lost 0 bases at V and 1 base at J; junction bases unmatched: 4. Looked up from germline, CDR1 is SGHNT and CDR2 is YYREEE (reference sequence). CDR3 length equals 16 residues. The DNA of the CDR3 is TGTGCCAGCAGCTTGGACAGGGGGCTTGGGAACACTGAAGCTTTCTTT. Translation gives CASSLDRGLGNTEAFF.

J is TRBJ2-7 and V is TRBV14; D possibly corresponds to TRBD2 (5 bases). Germline V gene data show CDR1 as SGHDN and CDR2 as FVKESK. V lost 6 bases to trimming and J lost 1 base, with 10 bases between them. This CDR3 region has 13 residues. The CDR3 loop reads CASRGTGSYEQYF. CDR3 sequence (DNA): TGTGCCAGCAGGGGAACGGGGTCCTACGAGCAGTACTTC.

The chain couples TRBV5-4 to TRBJ1-2; D remains unclear. Per the germline V gene, CDR1 is SGHNT and CDR2 is YYREEE (reference sequence). The V and J ends lost 2 bases and 1 base respectively, with 6 bases between them. There are 13 residues in the CDR3. CDR3 sequence: CASSFRFNYGYTF. In DNA form, the CDR3 reads TGTGCCAGCAGCTTCCGGTTTAACTATGGCTACACCTTC.

The chain links TRBV2 to TRBJ2-5; 10 nucleotides align to TRBD2. This CDR3 has 13 amino acids. V dropped 7 bases and J dropped 5; count of bases not matched to a gene: 4. Germline lookup yields CDR1 SNHLY and CDR2 FYNNEI. The chain's CDR3 is CASTLAGVETQYF. The CDR3 bases are TGTGCCAGCACCCTAGCGGGGGTTGAGACCCAGTACTTC.

This sequence joins TRBV30 and TRBJ1-5; D ambiguous. There are 13 residues in the CDR3. The V end lost 2 bases, the J end lost 7 bases, and 12 bases lay between the germline ends. Germline loops: CDR1 GTSNPN, CDR2 SVGIG (reference sequence). CDR3 nucleotide sequence: TGTGCCTGGAGTAGCAGAGGGAACCAGCCCCAGCATTTT. This codes for CAWSSRGNQPQHF.

The CDR3 DNA sequence: TGTGCCAGCAGTTCTAGCTGGGCAGGTACTAACTATGGCTACACCTTC. Translation: CASSSSWAGTNYGYTF. The chain uses TRBV6-5 and TRBJ1-2; D not certain. The CDR3 is made up of 16 amino acids. The germline V gene encodes CDR1 MNHEY and CDR2 SVGAGI. The V and J ends lost 4 bases and 0 bases respectively, with 15 bases between them.

This CDR3 reads CASSQSPVGTEAFF. The DNA of the CDR3 is TGCGCCAGCAGCCAGTCACCTGTCGGCACTGAAGCTTTCTTT. The chain links TRBV4-3 to TRBJ1-1, with unresolved D. Germline V gene lookup returns CDR1 LGHNA and CDR2 YSLEER. The ends were cut back, 3 bases at V and 4 bases at J, with 12 bases in the middle. The CDR3 spans 14 residues.

The rearrangement joins TRBV7-2 to TRBJ2-1, with TRBD1 matching 8 bases. From germline, CDR1 is SGHTA and CDR2 FQGNSA. The CDR3 extends over 17 amino acids. V dropped 5 bases and J dropped 6; count of bases not matched to a gene: 15. The CDR3 loop is CASSPTGTGSISNEQFF. In nucleotides, the CDR3 is TGTGCCAGCAGCCCCACCGGGACAGGTTCGATCAGCAATGAGCAGTTCTTC. The full variable domain, in which reference TRBV7-2 and TRBJ2-1 provide the parts outside the CDR3, is GAGVSQSPSNKVTEKGKDVELRCDPISGHTALYWYRQSLGQGLEFLIYFQGNSAPDKSGLPSDRFSAERTGGSVSTLTIQRTQQEDSAVYLCASSPTGTGSISNEQFFGPGTRLTVL.

The rearrangement joins TRBV9 to TRBJ1-6, with 7 bases fitting TRBD1. Trimming at V came to 0 bases and at J to 13 bases, leaving 19 bases not matched to a gene. Germline V gene sequence: CDR1 SGDLS, CDR2 YYNGEE. The CDR3 is made up of 18 amino acids. CDR3: CASSVEGHWGTASEPLHF. The CDR3, as DNA: TGTGCCAGCAGCGTAGAGGGGCATTGGGGGACAGCCTCCGAGCCCCTCCACTTT.

J is TRBJ2-1 and V is TRBV7-3, with D perhaps matching TRBD2 (7 bases). Germline V gives CDR1 SGHTA, CDR2 FQGTGA. This CDR3 contains 15 residues. Between the trimmed V and J ends, which lost 5 bases and 1 base, there was a span of 12 bases. CDR3 DNA: TGTGCCAGCAGCCCTGGGGGGGCGTCCTACAATGAGCAGTTCTTC. This codes for CASSPGGASYNEQFF.

The V gene is TRBV5-4, the J gene TRBJ1-1; 10 positions match TRBD1. Germline trimming cut 2 bases from V and 3 bases from J; bases unmatched to any gene: 10. The CDR3 is made up of 17 amino acids. Germline values: CDR1 SGHNT, CDR2 YYREEE (reference sequence). The CDR3 loop is CASSFPPGQGTYTEAFF. The CDR3, as DNA: TGTGCCAGCAGCTTTCCACCGGGACAGGGGACCTACACTGAAGCTTTCTTT.

The V and J genes are TRBV7-9 and TRBJ1-6; tentative D call: TRBD1 (5 bases). The V gene lost 2 bases and the J gene lost 10 bases, with 15 bases spanning the gap. CDR1 and CDR2 (germline): SEHNR, FQNEAQ (reference sequence). This CDR3 comprises 15 residues. CDR3 sequence reads: CASSLPGLRQSPLHF. The CDR3 coding sequence is TGTGCCAGCAGCTTACCGGGACTAAGGCAATCACCCCTCCACTTT.

This chain connects TRBV18 to TRBJ2-1, with 14 bases fitting TRBD2. This CDR3 spans 15 amino acids. With V trimmed by 2 bases and J by 9 bases, 3 bases remained unmatched. Looked up from germline, CDR1 is KGHSH and CDR2 is LQKENI. The DNA of the CDR3 is TGTGCCAGCTCACCAGGACTAGCGGGGGGTGTTGAGCAGTTCTTC. Translating it yields CASSPGLAGGVEQFF.

The genes are TRBV4-2 and TRBJ1-5; D unclear. The CDR3 loop spans 15 amino acids. The germline V gene encodes CDR1 LGHNA and CDR2 YNFKEQ. Trimming removed 0 bases from V and 10 bases from J, with 16 bases in between. The CDR3 loop is CASSQDLPPDSPQHF. For the CDR3, the DNA is TGTGCCAGCAGCCAAGATTTGCCCCCTGATAGCCCCCAGCATTTT.

The gene calls are TRBV4-3 and TRBJ2-1; maybe TRBD2 (6 bases). Germline-derived CDR1 and CDR2 are LGHNA and YSLEER. V was clipped by 1 base and J by 1 base, with 17 bases between them. CDR3 length: 18 amino acids. CDR3 sequence (DNA): TGCGCCAGCAGCCAAGTAGGTAGGGCAGGGACTTCCTACAATGAGCAGTTCTTC. It codes for CASSQVGRAGTSYNEQFF.